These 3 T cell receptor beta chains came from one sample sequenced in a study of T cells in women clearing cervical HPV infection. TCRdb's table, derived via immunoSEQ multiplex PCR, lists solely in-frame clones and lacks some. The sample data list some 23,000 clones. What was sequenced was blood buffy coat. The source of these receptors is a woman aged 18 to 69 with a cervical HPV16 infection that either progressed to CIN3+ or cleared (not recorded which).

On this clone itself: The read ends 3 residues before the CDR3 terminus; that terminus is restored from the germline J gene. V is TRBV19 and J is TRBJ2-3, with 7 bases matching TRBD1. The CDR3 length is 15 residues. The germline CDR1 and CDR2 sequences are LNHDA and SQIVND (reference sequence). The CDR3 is CASSGGQDRAQPQYF. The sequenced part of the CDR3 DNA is TGTGCCAGTAGTGGAGGACAGGATAGAGCCCAGCCG.

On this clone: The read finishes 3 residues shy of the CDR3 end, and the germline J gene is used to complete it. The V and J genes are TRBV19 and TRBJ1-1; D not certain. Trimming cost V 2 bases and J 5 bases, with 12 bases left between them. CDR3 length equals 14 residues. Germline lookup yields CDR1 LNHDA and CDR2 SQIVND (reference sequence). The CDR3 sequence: CASSIQTQGTEAFF. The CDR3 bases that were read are TGTGCCAGTAGTATACAGACGCAAGGGACTGAA. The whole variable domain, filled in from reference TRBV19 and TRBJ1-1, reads DGGITQSPKYLFRKEGQNVTLSCEQNLNHDAMYWYRQDPGQGLRLIYYSQIVNDFQKGDIAEGYSVSREKKESFPLTVTSAQKNPTAFYLCASSIQTQGTEAFFGQGTRLTVV.

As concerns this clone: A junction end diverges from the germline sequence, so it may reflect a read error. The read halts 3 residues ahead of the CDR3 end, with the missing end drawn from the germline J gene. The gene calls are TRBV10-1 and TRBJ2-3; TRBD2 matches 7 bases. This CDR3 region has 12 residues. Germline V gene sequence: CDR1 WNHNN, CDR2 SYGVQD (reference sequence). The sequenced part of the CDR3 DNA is TGCGCCCGCAGGACTAGACCAAATACG. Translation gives CARRTRPNT. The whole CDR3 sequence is CARRTRPNTQYF.